This T cell receptor (beta chain) derives from a study of T-cell memory formation after mild COVID-19. As for the study in general: Largely, TCR clusters stayed within a single donor. Study findings and constraints: Memory sampled before infection contained some responding clones, suggesting cross-reactive memory joined. Clones shrinking from day 15 to 85 showed even CD4/CD8 mixes; later expanders tilted CD4+.

One entry per CDR3 protein results from TCRdb running MiXCR on the 5' RACE reads. The sample consists of around 300,000 distinct CDR3 sequences, 19% of them appearing once. The germline CDR1 and CDR2 sequences are SQVTM and ANQGSEA. With V trimmed by 4 bases and J by 10 bases, 7 bases remained unmatched. This CDR3 is 13 amino acids long. This clonotype has more than one count but fewer than ten. What it binds is not known. The sequenced sample was PBMCs or a T cell subset sorted from them (not recorded which). This clonotype was sampled from a man aged 18 to 30 who had mild COVID-19 (a few samples of this study predate the infection). Cell type and time point are not known. The chain couples TRBV29-1 to TRBJ2-1; 10 nucleotides align to TRBD2. CDR3 region: CSVAQRGGREQFF. The DNA for the CDR3 is TGCAGCGTTGCCCAGCGGGGGGGCAGGGAGCAGTTCTTC.